One sample yielded the 15 T cell receptor beta chains listed below, sequenced in a study of early T cells in non-severe SARS-CoV-2 infection. Each CDR3 protein gets one entry after TCRdb re-called the 5' RACE reads with MiXCR. The sample records around 70,000 distinct CDR3 sequences, more than 9% being singletons. The sequenced material came from whole blood. These receptors were taken from an adult who was a healthcare worker with PCR-confirmed SARS-CoV-2 infection or an uninfected control (not recorded which).

About this clonotype: This may come from a read error, since a much larger clone is one base off. Written as DNA, the CDR3 is TGCGCCAGCAGCTTGGTGGTGGGATCCTACGAGCAGTACTTC. It codes for CASSLVVGSYEQYF. The V call is TRBV5-1, the J call TRBJ2-7; D ambiguous. This CDR3 has 14 amino acids. V shed 0 bases and J shed 1 base, with 8 bases lying between them. Germline V gene sequence: CDR1 SGHRS, CDR2 YFSETQ.

A few counts support this clonotype. The junction does not match germline at one end; this may be a read error. J is TRBJ1-3 and V is TRBV7-6; the D gene is possibly TRBD1 (6 bases). CDR1 is SGHVS, CDR2 FNYEAQ, per germline. The CDR3 runs to 15 residues. Here the CDR3 DNA reads TGTGCCAGCAGCCGACAGGACTACTCTGAAAACACCATATATTTT. This gives the protein CASSRQDYSENTIYF.

This chain joins TRBV5-4 and TRBJ2-5; 7 positions match TRBD1. The CDR3 consists of 16 residues. V gave up 4 bases and J gave up 0 bases; unmatched junction bases: 9. CDR1 SGHNT and CDR2 YYREEE come from the germline V gene (reference sequence). CDR3: CASSTAGTVYQETQYF. In nucleotides, the CDR3 is TGTGCCAGCAGCACCGCCGGGACAGTGTACCAAGAGACCCAGTACTTC.

In its sample, this clonotype was seen many times. V gene TRBV28 combines with J gene TRBJ2-4; TRBD1 is a possible D gene (5 bases). In germline, CDR1 is MDHEN, CDR2 SYDVKM. The CDR3 runs to 14 residues. V gave up 5 bases and J gave up 0 bases, with 8 bases separating them. DNA of the CDR3: TGTGCCAGCAGTCCTGGACAAGCCAAAAACATTCAGTACTTC. This encodes CASSPGQAKNIQYF. The whole variable domain, remainder taken from reference TRBV28 and TRBJ2-4, is DVKVTQSSRYLVKRTGEKVFLECVQDMDHENMFWYRQDPGLGLRLIYFSYDVKMKEKGDIPEGYSVSREKKERFSLILESASTNQTSMYLCASSPGQAKNIQYFGAGTRLSVL.

This clonotype has ten or more counts. The rearrangement uses TRBV5-1 and TRBJ2-3, with TRBD2 identical over 13 bases. Trimming at V came to 5 bases and at J to 4 bases, leaving 4 bases not matched to a gene. The CDR3 is 15 amino acids. Germline V gives CDR1 SGHRS, CDR2 YFSETQ. CDR3 DNA sequence: TGCGCCAGCAGTTATGGGACTAGCGGGGCAGATACGCAGTATTTT. Encoded protein: CASSYGTSGADTQYF.

This clonotype was picked up many times. The V call is TRBV29-1, the J call TRBJ1-3; 7 nucleotides align to TRBD1. The V gene's germline CDR1 is SQVTM and CDR2 ANQGSEA. With 7 bases clipped from V and 2 bases from J, the junction kept 8 bases outside the gene matches. This CDR3 contains 14 residues. The CDR3 region has the DNA TGCAGCGCAGTGGACAGGAGTGCTGGAAACACCATATATTTT. Its protein product is CSAVDRSAGNTIYF.

This clonotype was observed once. Given a much more abundant clone one base away, this may be a read error. Without the conserved terminal phenylalanine or tryptophan, this CDR3 likely stems from a read error. J is TRBJ2-7 and V is TRBV28; tentatively, D is TRBD2 (6 bases). Trimming shortened V by 6 bases and J by 1 base, and 10 bases separated the two germline ends. From germline, CDR1 is MDHEN and CDR2 SYDVKM. The CDR3 is 13 residues long. Written as DNA, the CDR3 is TGTGCCAGCAGGAGACTAGGTTCCTACGAGCAGTACATC. It codes for CASRRLGSYEQYI.

V is TRBV5-1 and J is TRBJ2-1, with 12 bases lining up with TRBD2. The CDR3 spans 15 residues. From germline, CDR1 is SGHRS and CDR2 YFSETQ. J lost 5 bases, V lost 5 bases, and 5 bases had no gene match. CDR3 region: CASRSGTSGHNEQFF. The CDR3 nucleotides read TGCGCCAGCAGGTCCGGGACTAGCGGGCACAATGAGCAGTTCTTC.

This clonotype was observed at least ten times. The rearrangement joins TRBV29-1 to TRBJ2-7, with D uncertain. Germline V gene lookup returns CDR1 SQVTM and CDR2 ANQGSEA. V lost 6 bases and J 6 bases, leaving 12 bases between the germline ends. This CDR3 contains 11 residues. As DNA, the CDR3 is TGCAGCGTGGGCAAACCCCCCGAGCAGTACTTC. Its protein product is CSVGKPPEQYF.

The sample holds many counts of this clonotype. The chain joins TRBV28 to TRBJ2-1; 7 bases are a match to TRBD2. Germline V gives CDR1 MDHEN, CDR2 SYDVKM. The J segment lost 3 bases and the V segment lost 6 bases, leaving 8 bases of the junction unmatched. This CDR3 region has 15 residues. As DNA, the CDR3 is TGTGCCAGCAGCATCATAGCGGGCAACTACAATGAGCAGTTCTTC. Its translation is CASSIIAGNYNEQFF. The full variable domain, rest sourced from reference TRBV28 and TRBJ2-1, is DVKVTQSSRYLVKRTGEKVFLECVQDMDHENMFWYRQDPGLGLRLIYFSYDVKMKEKGDIPEGYSVSREKKERFSLILESASTNQTSMYLCASSIIAGNYNEQFFGPGTRLTVL.

This clonotype was counted many times. The genes are TRBV7-9 and TRBJ2-7, with a possible D match to TRBD1 (5 bases). The germline V gene encodes CDR1 SEHNR and CDR2 FQNEAQ (reference sequence). There are 13 residues in the CDR3. V dropped 5 bases and J dropped 3 bases, with 11 bases sitting between them. The CDR3 nucleotides read TGTGCCAGCAGCCCCCCAGGGTACTACGAGCAGTACTTC. Translated: CASSPPGYYEQYF. The complete variable domain, with remaining parts taken from reference TRBV7-9 and TRBJ2-7, reads DTGVSQNPRHKITKRGQNVTFRCDPISEHNRLYWYRQTLGQGPEFLTYFQNEAQLEKSRLLSDRFSAERPKGSFSTLEIQRTEQGDSAMYLCASSPPGYYEQYFGPGTRLTVT.

This clonotype was detected a few times. This CDR3 reads CSARDLSPPYEQYF. The CDR3 nucleotides read TGCAGTGCTAGAGATCTGAGCCCACCCTACGAGCAGTACTTC. V and J are TRBV20-1 and TRBJ2-7; D remains ambiguous. The CDR3 has 14 amino acids. Germline V gene sequence: CDR1 DFQATT, CDR2 SNEGSKA (reference sequence). V shed 0 bases and J shed 2 bases, with 11 bases lying between them.

This clonotype is labeled as medium-sized (0.01 to 0.1%). The chain recombines TRBV9 with TRBJ2-1; a possible D gene is TRBD2 (6 bases). CDR1 and CDR2 (germline): SGDLS, YYNGEE. Trimming shortened V by 4 bases and J by 7 bases, and 12 bases separated the two germline ends. The CDR3 covers 13 residues. In DNA, the CDR3 is TGTGCCAGCAGCTCGGGACTCTCTAATGAGCAGTTCTTC. Protein sequence: CASSSGLSNEQFF.

The V and J genes are TRBV18 and TRBJ2-7; tentatively, D is TRBD1 or TRBD2 (6 bases each). Germline loops: CDR1 KGHSH, CDR2 LQKENI. This CDR3 is 15 amino acids long. Deletions cut 2 bases from V and 2 bases from J, with 13 bases between. The CDR3 DNA follows: TGTGCCAGCTCACCAAAGGGGGGCGCAACCTACGAGCAGTACTTC. Its protein product is CASSPKGGATYEQYF. The full variable domain, completed using reference TRBV18 and TRBJ2-7, is NAGVMQNPRHLVRRRGQEARLRCSPMKGHSHVYWYRQLPEEGLKFMVYLQKENIIDESGMPKERFSAEFPKEGPSILRIQQVVRGDSAAYFCASSPKGGATYEQYFGPGTRLTVT.

J is TRBJ2-1 and V is TRBV11-2; a possible D gene is TRBD2 (5 bases). Trimming stripped 6 bases from V and 0 bases from J, with 15 bases between. Germline CDR1 SGHAT, CDR2 FQNNGV. The CDR3 consists of 16 residues. DNA for the CDR3: TGTGCCAGCAGGGACCCCCGGGGAAGCTCCTACAATGAGCAGTTCTTC. It yields the protein CASRDPRGSSYNEQFF.